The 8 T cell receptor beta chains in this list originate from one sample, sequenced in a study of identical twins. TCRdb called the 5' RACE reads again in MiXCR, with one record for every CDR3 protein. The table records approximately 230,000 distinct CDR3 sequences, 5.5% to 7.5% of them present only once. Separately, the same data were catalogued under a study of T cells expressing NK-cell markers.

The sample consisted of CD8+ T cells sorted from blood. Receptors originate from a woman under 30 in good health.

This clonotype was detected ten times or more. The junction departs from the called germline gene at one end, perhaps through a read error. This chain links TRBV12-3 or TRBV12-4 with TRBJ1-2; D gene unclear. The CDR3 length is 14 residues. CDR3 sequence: CASSYSADIYGYTF. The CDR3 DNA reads TGTGCCAGTAGTTACTCGGCGGATATCTATGGCTACACCTTC.

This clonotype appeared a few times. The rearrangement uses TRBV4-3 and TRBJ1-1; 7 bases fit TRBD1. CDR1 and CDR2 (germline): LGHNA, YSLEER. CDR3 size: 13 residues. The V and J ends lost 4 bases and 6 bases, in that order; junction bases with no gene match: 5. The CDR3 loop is CASSLQGRPEAFF. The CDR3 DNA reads TGCGCCAGCAGCCTACAGGGGCGCCCTGAAGCTTTCTTT.

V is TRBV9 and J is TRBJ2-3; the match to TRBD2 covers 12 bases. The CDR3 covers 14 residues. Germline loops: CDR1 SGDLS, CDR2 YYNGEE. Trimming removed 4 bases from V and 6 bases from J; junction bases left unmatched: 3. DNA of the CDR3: TGTGCCAGCAGCATAACTAGCGGGAGGGATACGCAGTATTTT. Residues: CASSITSGRDTQYF.

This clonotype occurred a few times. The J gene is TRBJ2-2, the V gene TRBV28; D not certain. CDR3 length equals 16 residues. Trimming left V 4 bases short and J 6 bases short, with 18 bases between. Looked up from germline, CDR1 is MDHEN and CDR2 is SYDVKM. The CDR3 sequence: CASSSPLVYGPGELFF. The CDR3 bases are TGTGCCAGCAGTTCCCCCTTAGTTTACGGTCCCGGGGAGCTGTTTTTT.

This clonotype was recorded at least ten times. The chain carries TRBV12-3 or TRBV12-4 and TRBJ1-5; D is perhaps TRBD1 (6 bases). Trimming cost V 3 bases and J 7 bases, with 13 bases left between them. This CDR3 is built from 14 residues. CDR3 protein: CASSFGGPWQPQHF. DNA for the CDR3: TGTGCCAGCAGTTTTGGGGGGCCATGGCAGCCCCAGCATTTT.

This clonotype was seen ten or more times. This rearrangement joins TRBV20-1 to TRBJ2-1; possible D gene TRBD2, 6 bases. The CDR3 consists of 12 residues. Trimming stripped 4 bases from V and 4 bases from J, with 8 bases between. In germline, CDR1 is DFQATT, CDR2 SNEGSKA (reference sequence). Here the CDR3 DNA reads TGCAGTGCTATGGCGGGATACAATGAGCAGTTCTTC. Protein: CSAMAGYNEQFF.

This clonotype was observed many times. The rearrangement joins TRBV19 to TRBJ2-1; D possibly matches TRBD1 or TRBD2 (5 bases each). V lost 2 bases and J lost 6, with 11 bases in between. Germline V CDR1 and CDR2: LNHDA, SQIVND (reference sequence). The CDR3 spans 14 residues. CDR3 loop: CASSISKGSNEQFF. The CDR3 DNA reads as TGTGCCAGTAGTATATCTAAGGGGAGCAATGAGCAGTTCTTC.

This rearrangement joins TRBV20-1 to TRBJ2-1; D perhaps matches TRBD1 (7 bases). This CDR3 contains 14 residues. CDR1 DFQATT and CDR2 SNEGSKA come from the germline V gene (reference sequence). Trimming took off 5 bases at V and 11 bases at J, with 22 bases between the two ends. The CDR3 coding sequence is TGCAGTGCTTTCCAGGGGGGCAGGGGCACGAAGCAGTTCTTC. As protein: CSAFQGGRGTKQFF.